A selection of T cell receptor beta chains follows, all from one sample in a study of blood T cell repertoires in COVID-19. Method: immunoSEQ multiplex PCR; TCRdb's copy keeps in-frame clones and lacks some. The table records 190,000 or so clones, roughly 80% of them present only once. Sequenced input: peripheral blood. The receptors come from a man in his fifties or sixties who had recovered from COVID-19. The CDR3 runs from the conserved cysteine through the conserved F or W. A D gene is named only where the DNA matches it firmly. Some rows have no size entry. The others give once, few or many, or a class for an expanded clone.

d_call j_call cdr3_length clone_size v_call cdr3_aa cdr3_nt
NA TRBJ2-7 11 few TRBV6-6 CASSYNTEQYF TGTGCCAGCAGTTATAACACCGAGCAGTACTTC
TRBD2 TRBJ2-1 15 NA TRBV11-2 CASSLQPGLADEQFF TGTGCCAGCAGCTTACAACCGGGACTAGCCGATGAGCAGTTCTTC
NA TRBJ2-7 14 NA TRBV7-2 CASSTLVNSYEQYF TGTGCCAGCAGCACGCTAGTAAACTCCTACGAGCAGTACTTC
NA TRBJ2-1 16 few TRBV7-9 CASSLADIRLGGNKIF TGTGCCAGCAGCCTAGCTGATATCCGACTAGGCGGGAATAAGATCTTC
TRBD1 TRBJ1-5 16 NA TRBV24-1 CATSDSGTGGIQPQHF TGTGCCACCAGTGATTCAGGGACAGGGGGGATCCAGCCCCAGCATTTT
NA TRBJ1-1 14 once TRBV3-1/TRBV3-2 CASAEGGSITEAFF TGTGCCAGTGCCGAGGGGGGGTCGATCACTGAAGCTTTCTTT
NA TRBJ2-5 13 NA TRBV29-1 CSVGARLVETQYF TGCAGCGTGGGGGCGCGGTTAGTAGAGACCCAGTACTTC
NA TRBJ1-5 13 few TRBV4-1 CASSQDINQPQHF TGCGCCAGCAGCCAGGACATCAATCAGCCCCAGCATTTT
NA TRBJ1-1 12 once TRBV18 CASCSMNTEAFF TGTGCCAGCTGTTCCATGAACACTGAAGCTTTCTTT
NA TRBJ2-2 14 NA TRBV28 CASNIRRDTGELFF TGTGCCAGCAATATAAGACGGGACACCGGGGAGCTGTTTTTT
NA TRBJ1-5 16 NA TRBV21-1 CASSNGTLGSNQPQHF TGTGCCAGCAGCAATGGGACACTCGGGAGCAATCAGCCCCAGCATTTT
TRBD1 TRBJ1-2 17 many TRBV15 CATSRDGVWTGNYGYTF TGTGCCACCAGCAGAGACGGGGTGTGGACAGGGAACTATGGCTACACCTTC
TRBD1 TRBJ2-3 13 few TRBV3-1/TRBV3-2 CASSRNRGDTQYF TGTGCCAGCAGCCGAAACAGGGGCGATACGCAGTATTTT
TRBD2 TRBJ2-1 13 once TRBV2 CASSVRGYNEQFF TGTGCCAGCAGTGTGCGGGGGTACAATGAGCAGTTCTTC
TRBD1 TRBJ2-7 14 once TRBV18 CASSPDRSSYEQYF TGTGCCAGCTCACCGGACAGGAGCTCCTACGAGCAGTACTTC
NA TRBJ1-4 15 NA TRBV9 CASSSGQTTNEKLFF TGTGCCAGCAGCTCCGGACAGACAACTAATGAAAAACTGTTTTTT
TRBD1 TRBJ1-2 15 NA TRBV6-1 CASSEASGQHYGYTF TGTGCCAGCAGTGAAGCCTCGGGACAGCACTATGGCTACACCTTC
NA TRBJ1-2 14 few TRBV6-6 CASSYSPSGGGYTF TGTGCCAGCAGTTACTCACCCTCCGGAGGGGGCTACACCTTC
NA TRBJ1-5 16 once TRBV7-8 CASNQDQGGIGQPQHF TGTGCCAGCAATCAAGACCAGGGAGGTATTGGTCAGCCCCAGCATTTT
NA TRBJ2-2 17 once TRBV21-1 CASSPHAPGHCTGELFF TGTGCCAGCAGCCCCCATGCCCCGGGACATTGCACCGGGGAGCTGTTTTTT
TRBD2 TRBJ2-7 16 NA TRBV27 CASSFGRRAGGYEQYF TGTGCCAGCAGTTTCGGACGTAGGGCGGGAGGTTACGAGCAGTACTTC
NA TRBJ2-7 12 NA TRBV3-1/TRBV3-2 CASSHRDYEQYF TGTGCCAGCAGCCATCGGGACTACGAGCAGTACTTC
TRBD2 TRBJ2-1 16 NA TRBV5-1 CASSLWPSGSNDEQFF TGCGCCAGCAGCTTGTGGCCTAGCGGGAGTAATGATGAGCAGTTCTTC
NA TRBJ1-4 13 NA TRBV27 CASSFAGDEKLFF TGTGCCAGCAGTTTTGCAGGGGATGAAAAACTGTTTTTT
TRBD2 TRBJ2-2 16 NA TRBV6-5 CASSYSTSGSTGELFF TGTGCCAGCAGTTACTCGACTAGCGGGAGCACCGGGGAGCTGTTTTTT
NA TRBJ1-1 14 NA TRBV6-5 CASSYGGGGTEAFF TGTGCCAGCAGTTACGGGGGCGGAGGCACTGAAGCTTTCTTT
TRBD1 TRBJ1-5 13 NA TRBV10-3 CAIRDRGNQPQHF TGTGCCATACGGGACAGGGGCAATCAGCCCCAGCATTTT
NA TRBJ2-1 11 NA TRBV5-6 CASSGHNEQFF TGTGCCAGCAGCGGGCACAATGAGCAGTTCTTC
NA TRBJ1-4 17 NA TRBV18 CASSPLGGAARNEKLFF TGTGCCAGCTCACCACTCGGCGGGGCCGCTCGCAATGAAAAACTGTTTTTT
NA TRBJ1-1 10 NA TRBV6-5 CASSFSRAFF TGTGCCAGCAGTTTTTCGCGAGCTTTCTTT
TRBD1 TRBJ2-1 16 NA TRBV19 CASSTLPGQGFSEQFF TGTGCCAGTAGCACCCTACCGGGACAGGGATTTAGTGAGCAGTTCTTC
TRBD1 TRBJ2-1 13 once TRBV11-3 CASSHGQVGEQFF TGTGCCAGCAGCCACGGACAGGTTGGTGAGCAGTTCTTC
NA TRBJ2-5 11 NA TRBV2 CASSSQETQYF TGTGCCAGCTCCTCCCAAGAGACCCAGTACTTC
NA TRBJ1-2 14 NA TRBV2 CASRDARVGYGYTF TGTGCCAGCAGGGATGCCAGGGTCGGGTATGGCTACACCTTC
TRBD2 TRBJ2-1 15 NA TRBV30 CAWNRERDYPNEQFF TGTGCCTGGAATCGGGAGCGGGATTACCCCAATGAGCAGTTCTTC
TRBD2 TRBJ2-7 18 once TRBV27 CASRGGGVGLAGVYEQYF TGTGCCAGCAGGGGGGGTGGGGTCGGCCTAGCGGGAGTTTACGAGCAGTACTTC
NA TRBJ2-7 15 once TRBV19 CASSIAVVQGYEQYF TGTGCCAGTAGTATAGCCGTGGTGCAGGGCTACGAGCAGTACTTC
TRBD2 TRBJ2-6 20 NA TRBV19 CASSMPGALAGGPWANVLTF TGTGCCAGTAGTATGCCCGGGGCCCTAGCGGGAGGGCCCTGGGCCAACGTCCTGACTTTC
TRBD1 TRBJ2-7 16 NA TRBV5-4 CASSRDPGGAVNEQYF TGTGCCAGCAGCCGAGACCCAGGGGGCGCGGTAAACGAGCAGTACTTC
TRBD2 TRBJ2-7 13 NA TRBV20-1 CSASERGHYEQYF TGCAGTGCTAGTGAGCGGGGCCATTACGAGCAGTACTTC
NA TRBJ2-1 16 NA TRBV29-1 CSVDPPRAGWNNEQFF TGCAGCGTTGATCCCCCCCGGGCAGGGTGGAACAATGAGCAGTTCTTC
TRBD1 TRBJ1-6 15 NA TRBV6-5 CASSWGQGITSPLHF TGTGCCAGCAGTTGGGGACAGGGGATTACTTCACCCCTCCACTTT
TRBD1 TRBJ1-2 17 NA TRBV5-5 CASSLEGARGVNYGYTF TGTGCCAGCAGCTTGGAGGGGGCGAGGGGCGTAAACTATGGCTACACCTTC
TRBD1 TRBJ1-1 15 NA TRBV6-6 CASRSRDRRNTEAFF TGTGCCAGCAGGTCCCGGGACAGAAGGAACACTGAAGCTTTCTTT
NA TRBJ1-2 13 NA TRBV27 CASSQTTVYGYTF TGTGCCAGCAGCCAAACGACAGTCTATGGCTACACCTTC
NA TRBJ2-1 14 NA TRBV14 CASSQLTAHNEQFF TGTGCCAGCAGCCAGTTGACAGCGCACAATGAGCAGTTCTTC
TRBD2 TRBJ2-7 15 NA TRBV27 CASSLVGLAGYEQYF TGTGCCAGCAGTTTGGTCGGACTAGCGGGGTACGAGCAGTACTTC
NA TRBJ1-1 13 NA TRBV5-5 CASSLGGDTEAFF TGTGCCAGCAGCTTGGGCGGCGACACTGAAGCTTTCTTT
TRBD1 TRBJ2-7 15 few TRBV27 CASSLAQGEIYEQYF TGTGCCAGCAGTTTGGCACAGGGGGAAATCTACGAGCAGTACTTC
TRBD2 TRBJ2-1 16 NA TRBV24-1 CATSDSGLATTSEQFF TGTGCCACCAGTGACTCTGGACTAGCTACTACTTCTGAGCAGTTCTTC
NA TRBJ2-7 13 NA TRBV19 CASRQGGTYEQYF TGTGCCAGTCGACAGGGAGGCACCTACGAGCAGTACTTC
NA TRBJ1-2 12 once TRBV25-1 CASSDYNYGYTF TGTGCCAGCAGCGACTATAACTATGGCTACACCTTC
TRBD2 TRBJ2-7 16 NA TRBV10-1 CASKRLRERSVSEQYF TGCGCCAGCAAGAGGTTGCGGGAGCGTTCAGTGAGCGAGCAGTACTTC
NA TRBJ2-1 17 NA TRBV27 CASSFRTAQLSYNEQFF TGTGCCAGCAGTTTCAGGACAGCACAACTATCCTACAATGAGCAGTTCTTC
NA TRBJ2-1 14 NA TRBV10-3 CAISEQRAGNEQFF TGTGCCATCAGTGAGCAGCGGGCGGGGAATGAGCAGTTCTTC
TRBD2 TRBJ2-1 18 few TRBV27 CASSPRRIAGGAYNEQFF TGTGCCAGCAGTCCCCGGCGAATTGCGGGAGGAGCGTACAATGAGCAGTTCTTC
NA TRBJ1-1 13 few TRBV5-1 CATSIGVATEAFF TGCGCCACAAGTATAGGAGTTGCGACTGAAGCTTTCTTT